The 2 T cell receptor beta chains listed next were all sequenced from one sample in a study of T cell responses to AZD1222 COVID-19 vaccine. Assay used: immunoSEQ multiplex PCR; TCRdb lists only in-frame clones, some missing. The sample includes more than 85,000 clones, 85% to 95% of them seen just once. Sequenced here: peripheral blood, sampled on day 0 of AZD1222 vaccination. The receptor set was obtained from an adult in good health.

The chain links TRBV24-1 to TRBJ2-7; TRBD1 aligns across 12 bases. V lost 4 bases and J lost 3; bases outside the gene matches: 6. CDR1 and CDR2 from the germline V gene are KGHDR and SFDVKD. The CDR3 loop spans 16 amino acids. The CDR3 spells CATSDSGTGGLYEQYF. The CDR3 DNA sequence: TGTGCCACCAGTGACTCCGGGACAGGGGGCCTCTACGAGCAGTACTTC.

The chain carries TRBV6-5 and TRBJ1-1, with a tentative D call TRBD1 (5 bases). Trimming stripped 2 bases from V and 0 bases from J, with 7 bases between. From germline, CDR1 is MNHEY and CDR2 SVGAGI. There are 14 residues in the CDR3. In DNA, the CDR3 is TGTGCCAGCAGTTACAGGGGATTGAACACTGAAGCTTTCTTT. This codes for CASSYRGLNTEAFF.